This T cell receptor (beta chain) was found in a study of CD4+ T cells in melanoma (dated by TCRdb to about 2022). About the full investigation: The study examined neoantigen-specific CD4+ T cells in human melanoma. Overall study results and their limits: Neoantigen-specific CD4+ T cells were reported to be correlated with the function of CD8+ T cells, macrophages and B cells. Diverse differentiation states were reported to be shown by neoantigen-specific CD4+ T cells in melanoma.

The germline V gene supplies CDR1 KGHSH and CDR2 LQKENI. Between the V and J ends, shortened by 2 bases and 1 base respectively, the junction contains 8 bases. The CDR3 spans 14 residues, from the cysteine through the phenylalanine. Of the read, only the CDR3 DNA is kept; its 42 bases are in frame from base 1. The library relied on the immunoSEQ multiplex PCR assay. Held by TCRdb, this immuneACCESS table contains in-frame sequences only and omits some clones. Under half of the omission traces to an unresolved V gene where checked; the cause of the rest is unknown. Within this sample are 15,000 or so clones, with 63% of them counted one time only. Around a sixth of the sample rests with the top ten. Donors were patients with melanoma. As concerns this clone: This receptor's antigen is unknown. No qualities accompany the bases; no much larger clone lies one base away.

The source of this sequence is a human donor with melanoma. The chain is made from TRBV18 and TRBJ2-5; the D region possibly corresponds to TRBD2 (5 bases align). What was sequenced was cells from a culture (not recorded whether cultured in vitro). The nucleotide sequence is TGTGCCAGCTCACCAGGGAGCAGCCAAGAGACCCAGTACTTC. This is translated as CASSPGSSQETQYF.